The TCR beta chain under discussion was sequenced for a study of breast tumors, draining lymph nodes, adjacent tissues. This clonotype showed up many times. Antigen unknown. The CDR3 runs to 13 residues. The V and J ends lost 5 bases and 8 bases respectively, with 17 bases between them. CDR1 DFQATT and CDR2 SNEGSKA come from the germline V gene (reference sequence). TCRdb called the multiplex PCR reads again in MiXCR, with one record for every CDR3 protein. The repertoire holds 50,000 to 55,000 distinct CDR3 sequences, less than 55% seen once, with under 12% in the top ten. Findings and limits, study-wide: Data only fit, rather than demonstrated, lymph node origin of most tumor T cells. Data fit most tumor T cells coming from lymph node, expanding in tumor. Tumor repertoires ranked between lymph nodes and nontumor tissue in diversity, with V and J gene preferences.

The clonotype was recovered from a female donor with breast cancer. Some clones in this sample may be carry-over from other donors' samples. V gene TRBV20-1 combines with J gene TRBJ2-3, with a tentative D call TRBD2 (5 bases). The source material was breast tumor tissue. CDR3 sequence reads: CSASDRELSTQYF. In DNA, the CDR3 is TGCAGTGCTTCTGATAGGGAGTTGAGTACGCAGTATTTT.